This TCR beta chain was captured in a study of OX40 agonist ivuxolimab in advanced cancers. Measured with immunoSEQ multiplex PCR; TCRdb has only the in-frame clones, and not every one. The profile shows under 20,000 clones, 73% of them singletons. This clone was counted once. This CDR3 is built from 11 residues. Germline loops: CDR1 DFQATT, CDR2 SNEGSKA (reference sequence). The V end lost 5 bases, the J end lost 9 bases, and 14 bases lay between the germline ends. The V call is TRBV20-1, the J call TRBJ2-7; the D gene is possibly TRBD2 (5 bases). The sequence was obtained from an adult with an advanced solid tumor such as melanoma, head and neck, liver or kidney cancer. The sample consisted of CD4+ or CD8+ T cells sorted from blood, taken in a trial of the OX40 agonist ivuxolimab. The CDR3 sequence is CSAPREGRQYF. CDR3 DNA: TGCAGTGCTCCCCGGGAAGGGCGGCAGTACTTC.